This T cell receptor (beta chain) appears in the sequencing data of a study of shared clonotypes between healthy human individuals. On the study more broadly: Used for every donor were three CD4 naive, three CD4 memory, two CD8 naive and one CD8 memory plate. Study-level points and caveats: Richness estimates generally favored naive over memory subsets. Non-shared clonotypes were found to have lower generation probabilities than the clonotypes that were shared by all four of the sorted-subset donors.

The trim removed 5 bases at V and 7 bases at J, leaving 10 bases unmatched. This CDR3 is 15 amino acids long. Germline CDR1 MNHNS, CDR2 SASEGT. The donors, all of them Caucasian adults, lived in Nashville, Tennessee. Some clones are missing from TCRdb's copy, which holds only in-frame ones; the method was immunoSEQ multiplex PCR. The sample holds just over 2,000,000 clones, 90% to 95% seen once. Worth noting for this clone: What it recognizes is unknown.

The sample was naive CD4+ T cells sorted from blood. Subset indicated: CD45RA+ positively selected. The J gene is TRBJ1-5, the V gene TRBV6-1; 8 bases fit TRBD1. This sequence was found in a man between 18 and 35 years old in good health. The CDR3 protein is CASSRYQGAGQPQHF. CDR3 DNA sequence: TGTGCCAGCAGTCGGTACCAGGGGGCAGGACAGCCCCAGCATTTT.